This T cell receptor beta chain was obtained from a study of cytomegalovirus exposure and HLA in healthy donors. The primer mix had 60 Vbeta and 13 Jbeta primers. Data came from immunoSEQ multiplex PCR; TCRdb stores just in-frame clones and leaves some out. Of about 140,000 clones in the sample, approximately 80% were seen once. Trimming pared 6 bases from V and 0 bases from J, leaving 14 bases between. CDR1 and CDR2 from the germline V gene are SEHNR and FQNEAQ (reference sequence). This CDR3 contains 16 residues. V is TRBV7-9 and J is TRBJ1-4, with D maybe TRBD1 (6 bases). This TCR was sampled from a man aged 25-45 years in good health and CMV-seronegative. Sequenced input: PBMCs. The DNA for the CDR3 is TGTGCCAGCAGTTGGGGGCGCCGATCAACTAATGAAAAACTGTTTTTT. Encoded protein: CASSWGRRSTNEKLFF.